The source of this T cell receptor beta chain is a study of PD-1 blockade in mismatch repair-deficient tumors. The TCR-sequenced patients were a few responders to pembrolizumab. Looked up from germline, CDR1 is MNHNS and CDR2 is SASEGT. V lost 3 bases to trimming and J lost 6 bases; unmatched junction nucleotides: 4. The CDR3 is 14 amino acids. The table came from immunoSEQ multiplex PCR; TCRdb's copy has only in-frame clones and leaves some out. The sample comprises 15,000 to 20,000 clones, around 82% of which are singletons, and about 17% rests with the top ten. The material was PBMCs, obtained before pembrolizumab treatment. The chain is built from TRBV6-1 and TRBJ1-5, with 8 bases that match TRBD1. This TCR derives from an adult with mismatch repair-deficient cancer. CDR3 sequence (DNA): TGTGCCAGCAGTGACTCAGGGGGCGGTCAGCCCCAGCATTTT. Its translation: CASSDSGGGQPQHF.